Listed below are T cell receptor beta chains from one sample, sequenced in a study of type 1 regulatory T cells. No antigen has been identified for these receptors. TCRdb passed the reads through MiXCR, listing each CDR3 protein once. Here the sample spans several thousand distinct CDR3 sequences, more than 25% being singletons. Specimen: cultured type 1 regulatory T (Tr1) cells, either the whole culture or a sorted fraction (not recorded which). The receptors were sampled from a human donor in good health. The CDR3 runs from the conserved cysteine through the conserved F or W. A D gene is named only where the DNA matches it firmly. Some rows have no size entry. The others give once, few or many, or a class for an expanded clone.

>few|TRBV5-4|NA|TRBJ2-6
TGTGCCAGCAGCAGGATCGGCTCTGGGGCCAACGTCCTGACTTTC
CASSRIGSGANVLTF
>NA|TRBV6-2/TRBV6-3|NA|TRBJ1-1
TGTGCCAGCAGTTATTTACCAGGGCTGCACACTGAAGCTTTCTTT
CASSYLPGLHTEAFF
>NA|TRBV5-4|NA|TRBJ2-3
TGTGCCAGCAGCTTGGATCCGACAGATACGCAGTATTTT
CASSLDPTDTQYF
>medium-sized|TRBV7-9|NA|TRBJ2-1
TGTGCCAGCAGCTTAAGACCCGTGGTGGGCAATGAGCAGTTCTTC
CASSLRPVVGNEQFF
>few|TRBV18|NA|TRBJ1-3
TGTGCCAGCTCACCCGGACCCCAATTCTCTGGAAACACCATATATTTT
CASSPGPQFSGNTIYF
>many|TRBV12-3/TRBV12-4|TRBD1|TRBJ1-5
TGTGCCAGCAGTCCAGACAGGGGGTTTCAGCCCCAGCATTTT
CASSPDRGFQPQHF
>many|TRBV19|TRBD1|TRBJ2-5
TGTGCCAGTAGTGCCCCGGACAGGACGGAGACCCAGTACTTC
CASSAPDRTETQYF
>few|TRBV2|NA|TRBJ1-5
TGTGCCAGCAAGGGGGGCGAAAGTGAGCCCCAGCATTTT
CASKGGESEPQHF
>NA|TRBV3-1|NA|TRBJ1-3
TGTGCCAGCAGCCAAACTAACTCTGGAAACACCATATATTTT
CASSQTNSGNTIYF
>NA|TRBV12-3/TRBV12-4|NA|TRBJ2-3
TGTGCCAGCAGACCCGGAGAGCCAGATACGCAGTATTTT
CASRPGEPDTQYF
>NA|TRBV20-1|NA|TRBJ1-2
TGCAGTGCTATTGACAGGCCTCCTTATGGCTACACCTTC
CSAIDRPPYGYTF
>medium-sized|TRBV3-1|TRBD1|TRBJ1-4
TGTGCCAGCAGTCTCGCGGGACAGGGGAATGAAAAACTGTTTTTT
CASSLAGQGNEKLFF
>many|TRBV5-4|TRBD1|TRBJ2-7
TGTGCCAGCAGCTCCGGGACAGGGTTGATGTACGAGCAGTACTTC
CASSSGTGLMYEQYF
>NA|TRBV6-2/TRBV6-3|TRBD1|TRBJ2-7
TGTGCCAGCCGCCACTCAGGGGGCTACGAGCAGTACTTC
CASRHSGGYEQYF
>NA|TRBV6-6|NA|TRBJ2-7
TGTGCCAGCAGTCCTCAGGGGAGGAGCAGCTACGAGCAGTACTTC
CASSPQGRSSYEQYF
>many|TRBV12-3/TRBV12-4|TRBD1|TRBJ2-3
TGTGCCAGCAGTTCTAGACAGGGGGCTGTAGGGGGAGATACGCAGTATTTT
CASSSRQGAVGGDTQYF
>few|TRBV7-2|NA|TRBJ1-2
TGTGCCAGCAGCCCGGACGGATATGGCTACACCTTC
CASSPDGYGYTF
>NA|TRBV9|NA|TRBJ1-6
TGTGCCAGCAGCGTTCGGACAGATTCACCCCTCCACTTT
CASSVRTDSPLHF
>medium-sized|TRBV20-1|NA|TRBJ2-3
TGCAGTGCTCTCAGGGGGGGGGGCACAGATACGCAGTATTTT
CSALRGGGTDTQYF
>NA|TRBV12-3/TRBV12-4|NA|TRBJ1-1
TGTGCCAGCACCCCCCAAAGGGGGTTAAGCACTGAAGCTTTCTTT
CASTPQRGLSTEAFF
>few|TRBV5-6|TRBD1|TRBJ1-6
TGTGCCAGCAGCTTAAGGACAGGGAATAATTCACCCCTCCACTTT
CASSLRTGNNSPLHF
>few|TRBV6-6|NA|TRBJ2-7
TGTGCCAGCAGCCCAACTGGCTACGAGCAGTACTTC
CASSPTGYEQYF
>medium-sized|TRBV7-2|NA|TRBJ1-6
TGTGCCAGCAGCTTTGGCAGGGTCGGGGGTTCACCCCTCCACTTT
CASSFGRVGGSPLHF
>NA|TRBV5-4|NA|TRBJ1-5
TGTGCCAGCAGCTTGGGGGGCGGGACTCGGGGTCAGCCCCAGCATTTT
CASSLGGGTRGQPQHF
>NA|TRBV6-1|NA|TRBJ1-6
TGTGCCAGCAGTGAAGTGTTCTGGCGGACTAATTCACCCCTCCACTTT
CASSEVFWRTNSPLHF
>many|TRBV6-1|NA|TRBJ1-1
TGTGCCATTAAACTTCTAAGCGGGAACACTGAAGCTTTCTTT
CAIKLLSGNTEAFF
>medium-sized|TRBV6-6|NA|TRBJ1-2
TGTGCCAGCTACCGGTCAGCGGAAAACTATGGCTACACCTTC
CASYRSAENYGYTF
>NA|TRBV12-3/TRBV12-4|NA|TRBJ1-6
TGTGCCAGCACCATCGAGGCAGGGGTTAATTCACCCCTCCACTTT
CASTIEAGVNSPLHF
>NA|TRBV14|NA|TRBJ2-1
TGTGCCAGCAGCCAAGAACTGGGGAATGAGCAGTTCTTC
CASSQELGNEQFF
>few|TRBV20-1|TRBD2|TRBJ2-5
TGCAGTGCTAGACATGGGACTAGCGGGGGCCAAGAGACCCAGTACTTC
CSARHGTSGGQETQYF
>medium-sized|TRBV7-9|TRBD2|TRBJ2-3
TGTGCCAGCAGCTTAGGCGGGGGGGAGGCAGATACGCAGTATTTT
CASSLGGGEADTQYF
>NA|TRBV12-3/TRBV12-4|NA|TRBJ2-1
TGTGCCAGCAGTTTAGTAGCGGTCATCAACAATGAGCAGTTCTTC
CASSLVAVINNEQFF
>medium-sized|TRBV27|NA|TRBJ1-6
TGTGCCAGCAGTTTCTATATCTACCGGGCCACTAATTCACCCCTCCACTTT
CASSFYIYRATNSPLHF
>NA|TRBV12-3/TRBV12-4|NA|TRBJ2-1
TGTGCCAGCAGTTTTTCTGTATGGGGGGCGGGGGTTGGTGAGCAGTTCTTC
CASSFSVWGAGVGEQFF
>few|TRBV3-1|NA|TRBJ2-2
TGTGCCAGCAGCCAAGCCGCCCGGGGGAACACCGGGGAGCTGTTTTTT
CASSQAARGNTGELFF
>many|TRBV12-3/TRBV12-4|NA|TRBJ1-1
TGTGCCAGCAGCTCTACAGTCACTGAAGCTTTCTTT
CASSSTVTEAFF
>many|TRBV6-5|TRBD1|TRBJ1-2
TGTGCCAGCAGTTCCCAAACCCTTCGGACAGGCAGCTACACCTTC
CASSSQTLRTGSYTF